The clone carrying this T cell receptor beta chain was found a few times. TCRdb passed the 5' RACE reads through MiXCR, listing each CDR3 protein once. This table has about 70,000 distinct CDR3 sequences, around 4.2% appearing once. Germline CDR1 is SGHNT and CDR2 is YYREEE (reference sequence). This CDR3 is 14 amino acids long. J was trimmed by 7 bases and V by 3 bases; bases with no gene match: 7. This sample was included in a study of early T cells in non-severe SARS-CoV-2 infection. The TCR originated in an adult who was a healthcare worker with PCR-confirmed SARS-CoV-2 infection or an uninfected control (not recorded which). The donor label of this sample is uncertain. The genes are TRBV5-4 and TRBJ2-1; 7 positions agree with TRBD2. This sample comprised whole blood, obtained at baseline. Here the CDR3 reads CASSSRGGGNEQFF. The CDR3 DNA sequence: TGTGCCAGCAGCTCCCGGGGCGGGGGTAATGAGCAGTTCTTC.